This T cell receptor beta chain was recorded in a study of blood T cells in healthy people across ages. A sample-barcoded 5' primer and a J-beta primer mix were used in a second PCR of about 7 to 12 cycles. Via MiXCR, TCRdb re-called the 5' RACE reads, giving one row per CDR3 protein. The sample consists of 1.5 million to 2 million distinct CDR3 sequences, around half of them appearing once. The sample, about 9.2 milliliters of peripheral blood, was drawn from each donor. CDR3 length equals 17 residues. J was trimmed by 2 bases and V by 5 bases; bases with no gene match: 6. The germline gives CDR1 SEHNR, CDR2 FQNEAQ (reference sequence).

This sequence joins TRBV7-9 and TRBJ2-3; TRBD2 aligns across 14 bases. This clonotype originated in a woman between 35 and 50 years old in good health. The specimen was blood. CDR3 in DNA: TGTGCCAGCAGCGAAGGACTAGCGGGGGGACTCACAGATACGCAGTATTTT. The encoded protein is CASSEGLAGGLTDTQYF.